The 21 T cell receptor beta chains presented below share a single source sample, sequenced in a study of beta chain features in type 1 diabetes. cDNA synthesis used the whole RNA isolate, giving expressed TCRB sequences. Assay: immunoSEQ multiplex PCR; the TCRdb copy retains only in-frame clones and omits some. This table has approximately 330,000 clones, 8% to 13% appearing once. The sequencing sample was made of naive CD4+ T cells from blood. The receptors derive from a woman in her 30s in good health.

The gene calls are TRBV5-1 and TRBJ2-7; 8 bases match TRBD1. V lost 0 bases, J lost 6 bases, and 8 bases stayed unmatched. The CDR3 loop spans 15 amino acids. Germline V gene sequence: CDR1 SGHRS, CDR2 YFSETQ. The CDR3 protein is CASSLETGVSREQYF. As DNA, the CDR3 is TGCGCCAGCAGCTTGGAGACAGGGGTATCTCGCGAGCAGTACTTC. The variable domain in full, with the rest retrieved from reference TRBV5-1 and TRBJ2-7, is KAGVTQTPRYLIKTRGQQVTLSCSPISGHRSVSWYQQTPGQGLQFLFEYFSETQRNKGNFPGRFSGRQFSNSRSEMNVSTLELGDSALYLCASSLETGVSREQYFGPGTRLTVT.

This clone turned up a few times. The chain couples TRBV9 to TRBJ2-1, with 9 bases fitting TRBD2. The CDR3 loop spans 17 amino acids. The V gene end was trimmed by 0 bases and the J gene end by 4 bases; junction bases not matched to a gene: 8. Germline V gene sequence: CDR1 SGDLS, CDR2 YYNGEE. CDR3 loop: CASSVGSTSGAYNEQFF. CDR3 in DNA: TGTGCCAGCAGCGTAGGGTCGACTAGCGGAGCTTACAATGAGCAGTTCTTC.

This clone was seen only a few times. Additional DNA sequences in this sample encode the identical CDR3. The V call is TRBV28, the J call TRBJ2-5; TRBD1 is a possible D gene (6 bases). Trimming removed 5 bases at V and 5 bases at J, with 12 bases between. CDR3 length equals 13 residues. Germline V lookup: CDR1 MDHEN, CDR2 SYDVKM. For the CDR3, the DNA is TGTGCCAGCAGTGGGCAGGGGCGGGAGACCCAGTACTTC. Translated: CASSGQGRETQYF.

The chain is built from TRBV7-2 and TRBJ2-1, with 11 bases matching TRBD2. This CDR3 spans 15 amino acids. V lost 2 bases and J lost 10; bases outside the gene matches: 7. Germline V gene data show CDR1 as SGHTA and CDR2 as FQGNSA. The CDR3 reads CASSLYSGRAEEQFF. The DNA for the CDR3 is TGTGCCAGCAGCTTATATAGCGGGAGGGCGGAGGAGCAGTTCTTC.

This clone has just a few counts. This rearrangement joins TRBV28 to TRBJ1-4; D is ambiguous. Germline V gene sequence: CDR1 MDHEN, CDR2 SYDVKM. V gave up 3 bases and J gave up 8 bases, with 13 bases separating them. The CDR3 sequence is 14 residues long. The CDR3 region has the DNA TGTGCCAGCAGTTTGTTGTCCGGAGGCGAAAAACTGTTTTTT. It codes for CASSLLSGGEKLFF.

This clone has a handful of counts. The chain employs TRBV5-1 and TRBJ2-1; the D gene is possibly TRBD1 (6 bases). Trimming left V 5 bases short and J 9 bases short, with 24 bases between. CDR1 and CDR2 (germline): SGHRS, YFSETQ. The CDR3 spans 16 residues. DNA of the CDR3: TGCGCCAGCAGTCTCACCGTGGGACAAGGGCGGGTTGAGCAGTTCTTC. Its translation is CASSLTVGQGRVEQFF.

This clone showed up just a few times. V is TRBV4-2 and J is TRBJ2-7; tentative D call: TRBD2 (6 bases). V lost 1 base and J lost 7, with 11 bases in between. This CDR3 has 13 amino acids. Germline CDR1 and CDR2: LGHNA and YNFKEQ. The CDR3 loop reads CASSQVPSEEQYF. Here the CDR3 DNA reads TGTGCCAGCAGCCAAGTCCCTAGCGAGGAGCAGTACTTC.

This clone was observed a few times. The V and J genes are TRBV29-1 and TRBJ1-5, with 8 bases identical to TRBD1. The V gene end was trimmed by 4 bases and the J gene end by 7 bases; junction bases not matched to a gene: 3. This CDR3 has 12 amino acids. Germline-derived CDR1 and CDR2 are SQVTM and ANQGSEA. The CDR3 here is CSVGTGLQPQHF. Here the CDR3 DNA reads TGCAGCGTTGGGACAGGGCTGCAGCCCCAGCATTTT.

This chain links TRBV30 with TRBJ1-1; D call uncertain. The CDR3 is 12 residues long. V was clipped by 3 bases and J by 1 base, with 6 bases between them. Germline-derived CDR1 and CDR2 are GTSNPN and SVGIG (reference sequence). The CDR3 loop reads CAWRRRNTEAFF. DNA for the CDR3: TGTGCCTGGAGGCGGAGGAACACTGAAGCTTTCTTT.

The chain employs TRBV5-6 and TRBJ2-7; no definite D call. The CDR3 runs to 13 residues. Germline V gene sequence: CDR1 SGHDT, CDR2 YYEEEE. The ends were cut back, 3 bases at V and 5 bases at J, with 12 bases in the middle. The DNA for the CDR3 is TGTGCCAGCAGCTCCCCAGTGGTGCACGAGCAGTACTTC. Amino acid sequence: CASSSPVVHEQYF. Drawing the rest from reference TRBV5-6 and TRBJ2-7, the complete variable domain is DAGVTQSPTHLIKTRGQQVTLRCSPKSGHDTVSWYQQALGQGPQFIFQYYEEEERQRGNFPDRFSGHQFPNYSSELNVNALLLGDSALYLCASSSPVVHEQYFGPGTRLTVT.

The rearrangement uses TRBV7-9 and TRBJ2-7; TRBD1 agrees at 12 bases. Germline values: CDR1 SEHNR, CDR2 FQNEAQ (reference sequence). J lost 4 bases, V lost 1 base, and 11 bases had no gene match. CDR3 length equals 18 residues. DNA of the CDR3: TGTGCCAGCAGCTTAGTTTTTGGTCCGGGACAGGGGGCTTACGAGCAGTACTTC. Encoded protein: CASSLVFGPGQGAYEQYF.

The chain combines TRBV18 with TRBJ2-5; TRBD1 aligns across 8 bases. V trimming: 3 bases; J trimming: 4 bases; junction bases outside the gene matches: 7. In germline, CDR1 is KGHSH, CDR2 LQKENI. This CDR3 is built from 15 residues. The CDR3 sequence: CASSPRTGMAETQYF. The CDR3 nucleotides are TGTGCCAGCTCACCTAGGACAGGGATGGCAGAGACCCAGTACTTC.

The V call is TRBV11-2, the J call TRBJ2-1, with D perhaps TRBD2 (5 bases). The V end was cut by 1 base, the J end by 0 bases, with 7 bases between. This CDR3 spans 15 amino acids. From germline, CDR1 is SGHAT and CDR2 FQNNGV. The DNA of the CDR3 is TGTGCCAGCAGCTTAGTTGGAGGCTCCTACAATGAGCAGTTCTTC. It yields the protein CASSLVGGSYNEQFF.

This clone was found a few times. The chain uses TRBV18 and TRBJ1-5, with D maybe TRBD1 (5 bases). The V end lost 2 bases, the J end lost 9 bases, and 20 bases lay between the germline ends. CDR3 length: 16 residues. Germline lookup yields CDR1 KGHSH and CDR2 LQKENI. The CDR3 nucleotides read TGTGCCAGCTCACCAATGCCCGCGACAGCTGGGCGGCCCCAGCATTTT. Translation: CASSPMPATAGRPQHF.

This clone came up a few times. The CDR3 loop is CASSAQGGPYEQYF. Here the CDR3 DNA reads TGTGCCAGCAGCGCACAGGGGGGCCCCTACGAGCAGTACTTC. The chain recombines TRBV7-9 with TRBJ2-7, with 8 bases fitting TRBD1. CDR1 is SEHNR and CDR2 is FQNEAQ in the germline V gene (reference sequence). The ends lost 5 bases at V and 2 bases at J; junction bases unmatched: 5. The CDR3 is 14 amino acids.

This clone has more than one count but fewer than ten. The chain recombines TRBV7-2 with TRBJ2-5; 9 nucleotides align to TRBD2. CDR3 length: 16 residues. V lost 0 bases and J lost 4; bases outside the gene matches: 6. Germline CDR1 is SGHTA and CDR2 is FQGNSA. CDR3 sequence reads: CASSLALAGVRETQYF. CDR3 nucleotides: TGTGCCAGCAGCTTAGCTTTAGCGGGAGTGCGAGAGACCCAGTACTTC.

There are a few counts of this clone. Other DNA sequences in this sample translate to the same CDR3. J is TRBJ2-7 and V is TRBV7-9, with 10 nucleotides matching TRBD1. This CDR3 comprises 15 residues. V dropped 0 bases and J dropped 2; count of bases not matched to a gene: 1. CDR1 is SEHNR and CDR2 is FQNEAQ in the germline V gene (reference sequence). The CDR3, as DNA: TGTGCCAGCAGCTTAGCGGGACAGGGGCCCTACGAGCAGTACTTC. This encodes CASSLAGQGPYEQYF.

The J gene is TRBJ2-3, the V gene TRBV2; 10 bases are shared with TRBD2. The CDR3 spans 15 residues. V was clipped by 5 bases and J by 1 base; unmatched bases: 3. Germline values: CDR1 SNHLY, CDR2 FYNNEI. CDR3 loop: CASSIGLAGTDTQYF. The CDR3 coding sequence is TGTGCCAGCAGTATAGGACTAGCGGGCACAGATACGCAGTATTTT.

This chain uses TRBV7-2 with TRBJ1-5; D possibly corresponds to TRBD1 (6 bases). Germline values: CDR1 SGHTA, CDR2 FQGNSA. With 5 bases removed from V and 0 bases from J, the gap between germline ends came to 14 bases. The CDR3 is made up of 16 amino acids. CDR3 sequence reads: CASSPGQTYSNQPQHF. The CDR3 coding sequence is TGTGCCAGCAGCCCTGGACAGACTTATAGCAATCAGCCCCAGCATTTT.

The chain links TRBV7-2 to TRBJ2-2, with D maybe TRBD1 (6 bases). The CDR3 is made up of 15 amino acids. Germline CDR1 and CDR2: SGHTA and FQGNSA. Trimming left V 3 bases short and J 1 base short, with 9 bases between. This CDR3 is CASSFLQGNTGELFF. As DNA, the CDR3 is TGTGCCAGCAGCTTCTTACAGGGGAACACCGGGGAGCTGTTTTTT.

The DNA for the CDR3 is TGTGCCTGGAGTCGTCTAGCGGGAGGGGACTCACCAGCGTTCTTC. This sequence encodes CAWSRLAGGDSPAFF. The rearrangement joins TRBV30 to TRBJ2-1, with 12 bases matching TRBD2. The CDR3 has 15 amino acids. The ends lost 2 bases at V and 15 bases at J; junction bases unmatched: 14. CDR1 is GTSNPN and CDR2 is SVGIG in the germline V gene (reference sequence).